This T cell receptor beta chain comes out of a study of radiotherapy plus CTLA-4 blockade in lung cancer. Study overall: Disease control was present in more than 25% of patients, and objective responses in roughly 17%.

Overall study findings and caveats: The best predictor of response was reported to be early blood T cell clone dynamics, with interferon-beta. TCR clones originating in tumors grew in number in blood after radiotherapy plus ipilimumab.

In chemo-refractory metastatic non-small-cell lung cancer, patients got ipilimumab CTLA-4 blockade together with focal radiation. The repertoire was sequenced with immunoSEQ multiplex PCR; TCRdb's copy has only in-frame clones and lacks some. The sample records tens of thousands of clones, more than 80% being singletons. This clone was counted only a few times. Antigen: not known. This clonotype was sampled from a human donor with non-small cell lung cancer who had stable disease on radiotherapy plus ipilimumab. Material: peripheral blood, obtained from a patient treated with radiotherapy plus ipilimumab.

CDR3 DNA: TGTGCCTGGAATCGGGGGGGCCGTGCAGAAGAGACCCAGTACTTC. It translates to CAWNRGGRAEETQYF. The J gene is TRBJ2-5, the V gene TRBV30; 8 nucleotides line up with TRBD2. CDR1 is GTSNPN and CDR2 is SVGIG in the germline V gene (reference sequence). The CDR3 extends over 15 amino acids. V lost 4 bases, J lost 3 bases, and 10 bases stayed unmatched.